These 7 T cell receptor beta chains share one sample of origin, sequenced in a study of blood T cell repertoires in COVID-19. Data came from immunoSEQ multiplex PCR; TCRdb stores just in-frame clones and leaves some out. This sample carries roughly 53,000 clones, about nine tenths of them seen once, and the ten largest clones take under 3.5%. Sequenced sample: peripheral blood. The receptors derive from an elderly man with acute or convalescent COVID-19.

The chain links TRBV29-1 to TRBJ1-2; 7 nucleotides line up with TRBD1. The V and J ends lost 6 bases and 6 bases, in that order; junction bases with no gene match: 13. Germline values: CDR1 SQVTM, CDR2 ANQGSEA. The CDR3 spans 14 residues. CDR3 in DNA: TGCAGCGTCCGGGACAGCCCCCCGGCGGATGGCTACACCTTC. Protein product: CSVRDSPPADGYTF. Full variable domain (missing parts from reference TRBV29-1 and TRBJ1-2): SAVISQKPSRDICQRGTSLTIQCQVDSQVTMMFWYRQQPGQSLTLIATANQGSEATYESGFVIDKFPISRPNLTFSTLTVSNMSPEDSSIYLCSVRDSPPADGYTFGSGTRLTVV.

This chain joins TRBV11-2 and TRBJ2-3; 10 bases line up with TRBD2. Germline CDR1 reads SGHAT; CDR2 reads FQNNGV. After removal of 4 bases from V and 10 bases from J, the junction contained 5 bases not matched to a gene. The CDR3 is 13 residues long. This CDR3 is CASSSGLALAQYF. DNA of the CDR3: TGTGCCAGCAGCTCGGGACTAGCGCTGGCGCAGTATTTT. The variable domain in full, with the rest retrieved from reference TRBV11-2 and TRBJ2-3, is EAGVAQSPRYKIIEKRQSVAFWCNPISGHATLYWYQQILGQGPKLLIQFQNNGVVDDSQLPKDRFSAERLKGVDSTLKIQPAKLEDSAVYLCASSSGLALAQYFGPGTRLTVL.

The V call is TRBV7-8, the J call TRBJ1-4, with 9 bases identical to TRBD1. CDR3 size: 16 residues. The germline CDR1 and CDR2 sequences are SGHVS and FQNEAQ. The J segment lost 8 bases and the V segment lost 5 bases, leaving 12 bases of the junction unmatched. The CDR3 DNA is TGTGCCAGCAGCCCTAAGCGGACAGGGGTAGCGGAAAAACTGTTTTTT. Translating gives CASSPKRTGVAEKLFF. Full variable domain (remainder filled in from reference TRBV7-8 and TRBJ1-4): GAGVSQSPRYKVAKRGQDVALRCDPISGHVSLFWYQQALGQGPEFLTYFQNEAQLDKSGLPSDRFFAERPEGSVSTLKIQRTQQEDSAVYLCASSPKRTGVAEKLFFGSGTQLSVL.

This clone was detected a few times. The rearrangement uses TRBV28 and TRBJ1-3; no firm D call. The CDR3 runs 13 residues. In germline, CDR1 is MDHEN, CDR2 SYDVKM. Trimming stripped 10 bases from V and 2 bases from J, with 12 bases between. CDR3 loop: CATREAPGNTIYF. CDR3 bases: TGTGCCACCAGAGAGGCCCCTGGAAACACCATATATTTT.

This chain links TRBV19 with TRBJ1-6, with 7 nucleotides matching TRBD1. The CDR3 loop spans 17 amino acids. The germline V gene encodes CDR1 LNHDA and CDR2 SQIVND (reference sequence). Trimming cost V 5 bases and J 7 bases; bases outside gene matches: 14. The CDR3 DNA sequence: TGTGCCAGTAGTGTCTTCGCCCCGGGACAGCGCAATTCACCCCTCCACTTT. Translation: CASSVFAPGQRNSPLHF.

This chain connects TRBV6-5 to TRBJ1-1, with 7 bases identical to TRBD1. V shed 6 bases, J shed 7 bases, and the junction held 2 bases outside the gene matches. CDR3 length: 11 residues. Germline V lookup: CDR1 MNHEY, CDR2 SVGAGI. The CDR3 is CASSRQGEAFF. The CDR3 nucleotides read TGTGCCAGCAGCCGACAGGGTGAAGCTTTCTTT.

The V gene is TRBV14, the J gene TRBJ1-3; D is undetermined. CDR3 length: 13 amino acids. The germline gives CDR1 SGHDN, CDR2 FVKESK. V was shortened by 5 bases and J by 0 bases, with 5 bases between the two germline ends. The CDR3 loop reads CASSYLSGNTIYF. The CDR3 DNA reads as TGTGCCAGCAGCTATCTCTCTGGAAACACCATATATTTT.